This TCR beta chain was sequenced for a study of tissue T cells after allogeneic stem cell transplantation (dated by TCRdb to 2021 to 2024). Describing the broader study: The study profiled TCR beta repertoires in many tissues obtained from research autopsies of patients with and without GVHD, and also in mouse models of GVHD. The human arm was conducted as a prospective observational study, and neither blinding nor randomization was performed.

The time point label corresponds to: mouse harvest day 14 after allogeneic transplant. Mouse grafts consisting of 10^7 T-cell-depleted bone marrow cells combined with 10^6 splenic CD5+ T cells were administered by tail vein injection. To model GVHD in mice, a major MHC-mismatch B6 (H2b) into BALB/c (H2d) model was used, and tissues were profiled at day 7 or 14. On day 7 or 14 post-transplant, mouse tissues and retro-orbital blood were harvested with separate sterile tools for each animal, and livers were flushed before harvest. Before genomic DNA isolation with the DNeasy Blood & Tissue Kit, mouse tissues were minced with razor blades in buffered saline. Library prep was done by the immunoSEQ multiplex PCR assay. TCRbeta CDR3 sequencing was done by Adaptive Biotechnologies at survey depth, reporting CDR3 sequences, V/J genes, productive frequency and template counts. TCR beta CDR3 regions were amplified from genomic DNA instead of RNA. The original pipeline was this. Jensen-Shannon divergence served to quantify pairwise repertoire overlap between tissues, with 0 meaning identical and 1 meaning complete divergence. Based on pairwise JSD values, tissues were grouped by single-linkage agglomerative hierarchical clustering, and the results were shown as dendrograms. GLIPH2 was run on all patient samples with simulation_depth 1000, kmer_min_depth 3, cdr3_length_cutoff 8, keeping groups with more than two unique CDR3s. In a standardized tissue-overlap score, Jaccard GLIPH-group overlap across patients was extrapolated to a standard repertoire size of 1000 clones. Linear mixed-effect models, with tissue as a fixed effect and individual as a random effect, were used to test how diversity related to clinical or experimental variables. Not all clones reach the TCRdb copy of this immuneACCESS table, which keeps in-frame sequences only. Checked studies attribute under half of the gap to unresolved V genes and leave the rest unexplained. V, J and clone size are taken as reported in that table, and D and trimming were inferred from the DNA itself. The sample table holds more than 5,500 clones, of which roughly 44% were seen once. The ten largest make up roughly an eighth of the sample.

About this clone itself: Its antigen is unknown. A far larger clone differs by one base, so this is likely a read error. In this entry, gene names and germline sequences are mouse ones. With the read ending 1 residue before the CDR3 end, the germline J gene is used to fill in that end.

The study at large found these results: Sampling depth was acknowledged as a limitation, and the patient cohort was both small and clinically heterogeneous. Only a few T cell clones appeared in more than one patient, yet motif-based clustering showed tissue-specific repertoire signatures that were shared between patients. Within patients, how anatomically similar tissues were was a major factor shaping TCR repertoire composition, regardless of disease or transplant status. In both patients and mice, T cells from blood and spleen picked up only a limited part of the TCR repertoire that was detected in tissues. Which tissue TCRs were alloreactive or antigen-specific was not determined in the study, and some of the clones might have been host cells that persisted.

Spanning cysteine to phenylalanine, the CDR3 consists of 16 amino acids. The 45 bases shown cover part of the CDR3, and their frame starts at base 1. Trimming accounts for 4 bases at V and 0 bases at J, while the number of junction bases matched to no gene is 2. CDR1 and CDR2 are drawn from the germline V gene (reference sequence): LGHDT, YNNKQL. Input material: gut tissue. The sequence joins TRBV4 to TRBJ2-4; TRBD2 aligns with 12 central bases. The clonotype was recovered from a female BALB/c mouse given C57BL/6 T cells with graft-versus-host disease after an allogeneic hematopoietic cell transplant. The CDR3 is CASSLGLGGSQNTLYF. The CDR3 DNA, read in part, is TGTGCCAGCAGCTTGGGACTGGGGGGAAGTCAAAACACCTTGTAC.